These T cell receptor beta chains were read from a single sample in a study of radiation and T cells in renal cell carcinoma. TCRdb's copy holds only in-frame clones and misses some; the assay was immunoSEQ multiplex PCR. The repertoire consists of approximately 140,000 clones, with 70% to 90% occurring once and the leading ten covering around a quarter. The sample here was blood, taken from a patient whose treatment included radiotherapy and nephrectomy. The origin of the receptors is a woman aged 45-65 years with renal cell carcinoma. CDR3s include the opening cysteine and the closing phenylalanine or tryptophan. D genes are given only for firm matches. Rows give clone size only sometimes, using once, few, many, or a class for an expanded clone.

clone size,J gene,D gene,V gene,CDR3 DNA,CDR3 protein
-,TRBJ1-2,-,TRBV2,TGTGCCAGCACACAAAGCTATGGCTACACCTTC,CASTQSYGYTF
-,TRBJ1-5,TRBD1,TRBV6-5,TGTGCCAGCAGGGGACAGGGGGTCAATCAGCCCCAGCATTTT,CASRGQGVNQPQHF
-,TRBJ2-5,TRBD2,TRBV4-3,TGCGCCAGCAGCCAAGAGTATAGCGGGGGGGGAGAGACCCAGTACTTC,CASSQEYSGGGETQYF
once,TRBJ2-5,-,TRBV4-1,TGCGCCAGCAGCCAAGCGGGCGTACAAGAGACCCAGTACTTC,CASSQAGVQETQYF
-,TRBJ2-7,-,TRBV18,TGTGCCAGCTCACCAGAAACAGGGACGGGCTACGAGCAGTACTTC,CASSPETGTGYEQYF
-,TRBJ1-1,-,TRBV6-6,TGTGCCAGCACCCAATCGGGTAGCCAGGCTGAAGCTTTCTTT,CASTQSGSQAEAFF
-,TRBJ2-6,-,TRBV5-4,TGTGCCAGCAGCTTGGAATCATGGGCTGGGGCCAACGTCCTGACTTTC,CASSLESWAGANVLTF
-,TRBJ2-7,TRBD2,TRBV27,TGTGCCAGCAGTTTAGACGTAGCGGGAGTGTCCTACGAGCAGTACTTC,CASSLDVAGVSYEQYF
-,TRBJ2-5,-,TRBV9,TGTGCCAGCAGCGAGGGGGGAATGGGAGAGACCCAGTACTTC,CASSEGGMGETQYF
few,TRBJ1-2,-,TRBV28,TGTGCCAGCAGTTCCGAGGACCCTGGCTACACCTTC,CASSSEDPGYTF
-,TRBJ2-5,-,TRBV9,TGTGCCAGCAGCGTAGAAGCAGGGGATGGGACCCAGTACTTC,CASSVEAGDGTQYF
-,TRBJ2-7,TRBD2,TRBV6-5,TGTGCCAGCAGTCGGGCTAGCGGGCGACCCTACGAGCAGTACTTC,CASSRASGRPYEQYF
-,TRBJ2-1,-,TRBV5-1,TGCGCCAGCGCCGATCTGGGTAATGAGCAGTTCTTC,CASADLGNEQFF
-,TRBJ1-2,-,TRBV6-1,TGTGCCAGCAGTGAATATAACGACTATGGCTACACCTTC,CASSEYNDYGYTF
-,TRBJ1-3,TRBD1,TRBV2,TGTGCCAGCAGCGACAGGGGGCGAAAGAGAAACACCATATATTTT,CASSDRGRKRNTIYF
once,TRBJ2-5,TRBD2,TRBV7-2,TGTGCCAGCAGCCGGACTAGCGGGGGGGCCCACCAAGAGACCCAGTACTTC,CASSRTSGGAHQETQYF
-,TRBJ1-5,-,TRBV10-2,TGCGCCAGCAGTGGGTTCGACAATCAGCCCCAGCATTTT,CASSGFDNQPQHF
once,TRBJ1-5,-,TRBV28,TGTGCCAGCAGTTCCGGGCAGGGTAATAATCAGCCCCAGCATTTT,CASSSGQGNNQPQHF
-,TRBJ1-6,TRBD1,TRBV27,TGTGCCAGCAGGACAGGGAGGGATTCACCCCTCCACTTT,CASRTGRDSPLHF
-,TRBJ2-7,TRBD2,TRBV5-3,TGTGCCAGAAGCTTGGGGCTAGCGGGAGTCTCCTACGAGCAGTACTTC,CARSLGLAGVSYEQYF
-,TRBJ1-2,TRBD1,TRBV19,TGTGCCAGTAGTGCTTCTCGACAGGGGGATGGCTACACCTTC,CASSASRQGDGYTF
-,TRBJ1-2,-,TRBV18,TGTGCCAGCTCACCCTCGGTGACACCTAACTATGGCTACACCTTC,CASSPSVTPNYGYTF
-,TRBJ2-2,TRBD1,TRBV19,TGTGCCAGTAGTCTTGGACAGGGGACGAACACCGGGGAGCTGTTTTTT,CASSLGQGTNTGELFF
-,TRBJ2-5,-,TRBV10-3,TGTGCCATCAGTGGGTCGGGGTGGTACCAAGAGACCCAGTACTTC,CAISGSGWYQETQYF
once,TRBJ1-5,-,TRBV7-2,TGTGCCAGCAGCTTAGGGTCAGGTGATCAGCCCCAGCATTTT,CASSLGSGDQPQHF
-,TRBJ1-1,-,TRBV15,TGTGCCACCAGCAGAGTCGGGGCTGTCGCTGAAGCTTTCTTT,CATSRVGAVAEAFF
-,TRBJ1-2,-,TRBV7-9,TGTGCCAGCAGCTTAGACAGGGTCGTCGGCTACACCTTC,CASSLDRVVGYTF
-,TRBJ2-5,-,TRBV6-4,TGTGCCAGCAGTGTAGGCCCAGCAGAGACCCAGTACTTC,CASSVGPAETQYF
-,TRBJ2-3,-,TRBV5-1,TGCGCCAGCAGCGTCGCAGATACGCAGTATTTT,CASSVADTQYF
once,TRBJ2-3,TRBD1,TRBV7-9,TGTGCCAGCAGCTTAGCACAGGGGATTAAGGATACGCAGTATTTT,CASSLAQGIKDTQYF
-,TRBJ2-2,-,TRBV6-6,TGTGCCAGCACAGGAGACACCGGGGAGCTGTTTTTT,CASTGDTGELFF
-,TRBJ2-5,-,TRBV30,TGTGCCTGCCACGGACCCGGAGGGCGGGAGACCCAGTACTTC,CACHGPGGRETQYF
-,TRBJ1-5,-,TRBV27,TGTGCCAGCAGTTCGGGCCGGCAGGGAAATCAGCCCCAGCATTTT,CASSSGRQGNQPQHF
-,TRBJ2-1,-,TRBV10-3,TGTGCCACCACCCACATTGGGAACAGGGTGAATGAGCAGTTCTTC,CATTHIGNRVNEQFF
-,TRBJ1-2,TRBD1,TRBV4-3,TGCGCCAGCAGCATTCACAGGGGTAGCGGCTACACCTTC,CASSIHRGSGYTF
-,TRBJ2-2,-,TRBV7-6,TGTGCCAGCAGCGGCACCGGGGAGCTGTTTTTT,CASSGTGELFF
-,TRBJ1-5,TRBD1,TRBV9,TGTGCCAGCAGCGTAGCGGGACAGAGCAATCAGCCCCAGCATTTT,CASSVAGQSNQPQHF